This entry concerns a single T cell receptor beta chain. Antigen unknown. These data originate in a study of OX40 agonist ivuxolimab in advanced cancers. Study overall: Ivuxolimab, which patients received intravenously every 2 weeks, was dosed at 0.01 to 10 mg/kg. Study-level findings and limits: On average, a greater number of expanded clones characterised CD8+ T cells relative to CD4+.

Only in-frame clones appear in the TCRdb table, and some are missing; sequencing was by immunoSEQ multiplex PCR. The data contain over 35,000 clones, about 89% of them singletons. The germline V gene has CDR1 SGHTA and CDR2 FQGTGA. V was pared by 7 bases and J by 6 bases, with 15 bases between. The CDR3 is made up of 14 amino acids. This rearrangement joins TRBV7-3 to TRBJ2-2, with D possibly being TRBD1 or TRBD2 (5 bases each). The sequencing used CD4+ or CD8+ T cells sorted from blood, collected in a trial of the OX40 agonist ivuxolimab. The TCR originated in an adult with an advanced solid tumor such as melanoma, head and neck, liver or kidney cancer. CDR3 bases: TGTGCCAGCACCCGGGACGGCGGGTCCGGGGAGCTGTTTTTT. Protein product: CASTRDGGSGELFF.